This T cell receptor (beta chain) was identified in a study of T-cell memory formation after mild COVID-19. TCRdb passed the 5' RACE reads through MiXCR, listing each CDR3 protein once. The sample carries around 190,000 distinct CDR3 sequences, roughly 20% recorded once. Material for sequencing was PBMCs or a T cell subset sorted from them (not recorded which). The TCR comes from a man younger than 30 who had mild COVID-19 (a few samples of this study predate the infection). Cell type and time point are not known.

The CDR3 DNA sequence: TGTGCCAGCAGTTACGGGACAGGGCTCGGAAACACCATATATTTT. Its translation: CASSYGTGLGNTIYF. The rearrangement joins TRBV12-3 or TRBV12-4 to TRBJ1-3; TRBD1 aligns across 9 bases. V shed 4 bases, J shed 4 bases, and the junction held 5 bases outside the gene matches. The CDR3 consists of 15 residues.